This TCR beta chain is drawn from a study of regulatory T cells in long-lasting Graves disease. CDR3 regions were amplified by Arm-PCR using iRepertoire HTBI primers to build TCR beta libraries. TCRdb re-analysed the multiplex PCR reads in MiXCR, keeping a single row per CDR3 protein. This sample has about 610,000 distinct CDR3 sequences; roughly 16% occur once, and the top ten carry about 11%. V lost 3 bases and J lost 5, with 13 bases in between. CDR1 is MDHEN and CDR2 is SYDVKM in the germline V gene. This CDR3 is built from 14 residues. Described time point: newly diagnosed GD, antithyroid drugs for less than 3 months. Isolated PBMC RNA provided the starting material for the TCR library. This clonotype was counted many times. The same data also went into a second study, on T cells in Graves' hyperthyroidism and ophthalmopathy. This second study says: The primer set for the first-round RT-PCR of the TCR CDR3 was HTBI. Stable hyperthyroidism was told apart from ophthalmopathy by a model built on 13 V-J features.

This sequence joins TRBV28 and TRBJ2-5, with D possibly TRBD2 on 6 matching bases. Sequenced material: peripheral blood mononuclear cells (PBMCs), taken at new diagnosis, from a patient treated with antithyroid drugs. This TCR was sampled from a man in his late teens or twenties with Graves disease. Here the CDR3 reads CASSLGGDSETQYF. The CDR3 nucleotides are TGTGCCAGCAGTTTGGGGGGAGATTCGGAGACCCAGTACTTC.